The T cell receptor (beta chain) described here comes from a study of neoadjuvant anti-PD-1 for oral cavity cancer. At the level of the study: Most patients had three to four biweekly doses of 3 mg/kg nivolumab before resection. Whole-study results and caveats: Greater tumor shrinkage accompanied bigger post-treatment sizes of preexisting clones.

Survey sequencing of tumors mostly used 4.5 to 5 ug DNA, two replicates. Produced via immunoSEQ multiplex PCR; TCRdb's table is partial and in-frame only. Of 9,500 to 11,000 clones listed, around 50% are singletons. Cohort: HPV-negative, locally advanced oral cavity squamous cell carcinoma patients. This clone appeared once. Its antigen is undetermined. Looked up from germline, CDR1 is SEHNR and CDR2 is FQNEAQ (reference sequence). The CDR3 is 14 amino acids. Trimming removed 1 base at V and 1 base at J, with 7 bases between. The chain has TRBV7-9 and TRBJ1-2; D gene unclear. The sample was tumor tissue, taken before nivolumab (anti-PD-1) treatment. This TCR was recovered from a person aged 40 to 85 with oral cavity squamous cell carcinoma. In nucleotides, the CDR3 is TGTGCCAGCAGCTTAGATGAGAGTAACTATGGCTACACCTTC. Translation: CASSLDESNYGYTF.